The 6 T cell receptor beta chains in this list originate from one sample, sequenced in a study of blood T cell repertoires in COVID-19. The protocol was immunoSEQ multiplex PCR, while the TCRdb copy is restricted to in-frame clones and leaves out a portion. This sample has approximately 400,000 clones, with 85% to 90% found just once. Sequencing was performed on PBMCs or T cells enriched from blood (not recorded which). These receptors were taken from a woman between 18 and 29 years old who had recovered from COVID-19.

The genes are TRBV4-1 and TRBJ1-2, with a tentative D call TRBD1 (6 bases). Germline CDR1 MGHRA, CDR2 YSYEKL. Trimming shortened V by 0 bases and J by 4 bases, and 12 bases separated the two germline ends. This CDR3 spans 15 amino acids. CDR3 residues: CASSQDTGNIYGYTF. The CDR3, as DNA: TGCGCCAGCAGCCAAGATACAGGGAACATCTATGGCTACACCTTC.

The J gene is TRBJ2-2, the V gene TRBV9; 7 nucleotides agree with TRBD1. Germline CDR1 and CDR2: SGDLS and YYNGEE. V lost 4 bases and J lost 3; bases outside the gene matches: 6. The CDR3 runs 15 residues. CDR3 sequence (DNA): TGTGCCAGCAGCATCCGGACAGGTTACACCGGGGAGCTGTTTTTT. This encodes CASSIRTGYTGELFF.

The chain has TRBV19 and TRBJ1-1, with 9 bases identical to TRBD1. CDR3 length: 17 amino acids. V shed 7 bases and J 0 bases; nucleotides not matched to a gene: 12. Germline CDR1 LNHDA, CDR2 SQIVND (reference sequence). In DNA form, the CDR3 reads TGTGCCAGTACCTACAGGGGGCGGTGGACCTTGAACACTGAAGCTTTCTTT. It codes for CASTYRGRWTLNTEAFF.

This sequence joins TRBV28 and TRBJ2-5; D is unclear. Trimming left V 1 base short and J 2 bases short, with 8 bases between. The CDR3 totals 14 residues. Germline V gene sequence: CDR1 MDHEN, CDR2 SYDVKM. In DNA form, the CDR3 reads TGTGCCAGCAGTTTATATGGCCTTCAAGAGACCCAGTACTTC. Amino acid sequence: CASSLYGLQETQYF.

This clone was detected once. The rearrangement uses TRBV7-9 and TRBJ2-1; 11 positions match TRBD2. The CDR3 contains 15 residues. Germline V gives CDR1 SEHNR, CDR2 FQNEAQ (reference sequence). V was clipped by 5 bases and J by 9 bases; unmatched bases: 9. Here the CDR3 reads CASSKTSGALGEQFF. The CDR3 nucleotides are TGTGCCAGCAGCAAGACTAGCGGGGCGCTGGGTGAGCAGTTCTTC.

The CDR3 loop reads CASSQDIRLGAGAHTGELFF. As DNA, the CDR3 is TGTGCCAGCAGCCAAGATATTAGGTTGGGAGCGGGGGCGCACACCGGGGAGCTGTTTTTT. The chain uses TRBV4-2 and TRBJ2-2; TRBD2 matches at 8 bases. CDR1 is LGHNA and CDR2 is YNFKEQ in the germline V gene. Losses at the gene ends were 0 bases for V and 3 bases for J; bases not matched to a gene: 15. The CDR3 sequence is 20 residues long.